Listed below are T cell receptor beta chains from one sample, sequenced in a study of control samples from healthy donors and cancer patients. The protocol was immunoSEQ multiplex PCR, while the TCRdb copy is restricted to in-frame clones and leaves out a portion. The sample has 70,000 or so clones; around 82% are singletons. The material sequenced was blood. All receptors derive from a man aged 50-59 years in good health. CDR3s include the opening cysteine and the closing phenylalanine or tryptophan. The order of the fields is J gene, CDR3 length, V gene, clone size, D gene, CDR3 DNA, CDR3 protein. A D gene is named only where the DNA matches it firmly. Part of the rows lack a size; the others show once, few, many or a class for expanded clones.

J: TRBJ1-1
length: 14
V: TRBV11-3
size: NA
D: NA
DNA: TGTGCCAGCAGCCCTGGACGCCGGAACACTGAAGCTTTCTTT
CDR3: CASSPGRRNTEAFF

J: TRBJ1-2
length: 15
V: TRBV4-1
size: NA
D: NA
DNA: TGCGCCAGCAGCCAGAGAGGAGGGGGTAACTATGGCTACACCTTC
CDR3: CASSQRGGGNYGYTF

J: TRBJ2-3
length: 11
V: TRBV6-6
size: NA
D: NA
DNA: TGTGCCAGCAGTTACCTTGATACGCAGTATTTT
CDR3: CASSYLDTQYF

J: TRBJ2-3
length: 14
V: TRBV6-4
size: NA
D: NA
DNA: TGTGCCAGCAGTGAGAGGGGAAGCACAGATACGCAGTATTTT
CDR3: CASSERGSTDTQYF

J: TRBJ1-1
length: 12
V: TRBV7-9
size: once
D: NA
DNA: TGTGCCAGCAGCTTCAAAAGGACAGAAGCTTTCTTT
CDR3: CASSFKRTEAFF

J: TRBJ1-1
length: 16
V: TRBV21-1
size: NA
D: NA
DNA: TGTGCCAGCAGCAATAATTGGACGGAAGTGAACACTGAAGCTTTCTTT
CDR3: CASSNNWTEVNTEAFF

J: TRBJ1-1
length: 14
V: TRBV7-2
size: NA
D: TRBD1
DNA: TGTGCCAGCAGCTTCGGGACAGGGATAACTGAAGCTTTCTTT
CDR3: CASSFGTGITEAFF

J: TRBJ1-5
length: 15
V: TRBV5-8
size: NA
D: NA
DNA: TGTGCCAGCAGCTTAGGCAGTAGGTACAATCAGCCCCAGCATTTT
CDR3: CASSLGSRYNQPQHF

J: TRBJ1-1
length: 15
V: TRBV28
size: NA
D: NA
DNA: TGTGCCAGCAGTTCCCTTCTGAGACAGGTCCTCGAAGCTTTCTTT
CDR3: CASSSLLRQVLEAFF

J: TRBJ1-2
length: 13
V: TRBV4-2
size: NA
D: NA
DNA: TGTGCCAGCAGCCAAGAGGGGGGTGGTGGCTACACCTTC
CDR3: CASSQEGGGGYTF

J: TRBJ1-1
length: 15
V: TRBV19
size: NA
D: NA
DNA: TGTGCCAGTAGTACGAGACCCAACCTGAACACTGAAGCTTTCTTT
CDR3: CASSTRPNLNTEAFF

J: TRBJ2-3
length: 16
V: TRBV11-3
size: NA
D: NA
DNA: TGTGCCAGCAGCTTAGACCTAAGGGGGAACACAGATACGCAGTATTTT
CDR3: CASSLDLRGNTDTQYF

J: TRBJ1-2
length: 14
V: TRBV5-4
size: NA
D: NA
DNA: TGTGCCAGCAGCCAGGCGGGGGACTACTATGGCTACACCTTC
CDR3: CASSQAGDYYGYTF

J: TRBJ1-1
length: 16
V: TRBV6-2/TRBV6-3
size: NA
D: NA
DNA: TGTGCCAGCAGTTACGTGGGAGATCGGTTAAGTACTGAAGCTTTCTTT
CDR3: CASSYVGDRLSTEAFF

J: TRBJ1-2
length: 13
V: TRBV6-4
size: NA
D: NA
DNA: TGTGCCAGCAGCCAAGGAGGGTTAGTAGGCTACACCTTC
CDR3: CASSQGGLVGYTF

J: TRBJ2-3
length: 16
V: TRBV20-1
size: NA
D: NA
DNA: TGCAGTGCTAGTCCCCTGGATCGGGGGAACACAGATACGCAGTATTTT
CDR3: CSASPLDRGNTDTQYF

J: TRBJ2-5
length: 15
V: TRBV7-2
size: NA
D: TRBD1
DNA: TGTGCCAGCAGCTTAGTGGACAGGGCCCAAGAGACCCAGTACTTC
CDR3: CASSLVDRAQETQYF

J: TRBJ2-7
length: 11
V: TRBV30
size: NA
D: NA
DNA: TGTGCAGGTCACAGGGCCTACGAGCAGTACTTC
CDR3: CAGHRAYEQYF

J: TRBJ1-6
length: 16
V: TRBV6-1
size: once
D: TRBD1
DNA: TGTGCCAGCAGTGAAGGGGCGACAGGGATTAATTCACCCCTCCACTTT
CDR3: CASSEGATGINSPLHF

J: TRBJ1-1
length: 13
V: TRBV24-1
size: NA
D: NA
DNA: TGTGCCACCAGTGCCGGGGGGTACACTGAAGCTTTCTTT
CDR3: CATSAGGYTEAFF

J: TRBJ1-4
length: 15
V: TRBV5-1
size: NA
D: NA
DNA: TGCGCCAGCAGCGAAAATACAGGGTCTAATGAAAAACTGTTTTTT
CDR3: CASSENTGSNEKLFF

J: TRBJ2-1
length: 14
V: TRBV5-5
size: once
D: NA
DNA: TGTGCCAGCAGCTTGGGGTACTATGTTGATGAGCAGTTCTTC
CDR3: CASSLGYYVDEQFF

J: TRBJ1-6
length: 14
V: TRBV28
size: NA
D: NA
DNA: TGTGCCAGCAGTTTGGGGGAAAGGAATTCACCCCTCCACTTT
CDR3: CASSLGERNSPLHF

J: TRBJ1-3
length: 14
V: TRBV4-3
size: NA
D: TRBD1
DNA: TGCGCCAGCAGTCCCGACAGGGGTGGAAACACCATATATTTT
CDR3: CASSPDRGGNTIYF

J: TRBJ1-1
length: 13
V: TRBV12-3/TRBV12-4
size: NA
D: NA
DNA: TGTGCCAGTACATCCAGTCTAAACACTGAAGCTTTCTTT
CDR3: CASTSSLNTEAFF

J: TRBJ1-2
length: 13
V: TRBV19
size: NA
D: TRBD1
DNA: TGTGCCACTGAGGAAACAGGGGGCAGAGGCTACACCTTC
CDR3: CATEETGGRGYTF

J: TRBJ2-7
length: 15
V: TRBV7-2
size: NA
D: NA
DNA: TGTGCCAGCAGCTTAGTAGGGGGAGTGAGATACGAGCAGTACTTC
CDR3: CASSLVGGVRYEQYF

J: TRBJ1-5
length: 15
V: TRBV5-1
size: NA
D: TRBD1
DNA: TGCGCCAGCAGCTTGGGCGACAGGGGGGATCAGCCCCAGCATTTT
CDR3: CASSLGDRGDQPQHF

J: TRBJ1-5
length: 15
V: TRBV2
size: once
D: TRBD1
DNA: TGTGCCAGCACTAGGGGACAGGGGTTCAATCAGCCCCAGCATTTT
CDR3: CASTRGQGFNQPQHF

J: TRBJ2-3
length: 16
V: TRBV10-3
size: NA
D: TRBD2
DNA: TGTGCCATCAGTGGTAGCGGGGGGGCCTCAGGAGATACGCAGTATTTT
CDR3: CAISGSGGASGDTQYF

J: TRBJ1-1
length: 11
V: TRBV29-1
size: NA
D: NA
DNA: TGCAGCGTCTCAGTCCCCGGACCGGCTTTCTTT
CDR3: CSVSVPGPAFF

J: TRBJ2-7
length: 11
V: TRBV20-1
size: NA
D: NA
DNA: TGCAGTGCTAGCCGGGGTCCCGAGCAGTACTTC
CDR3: CSASRGPEQYF

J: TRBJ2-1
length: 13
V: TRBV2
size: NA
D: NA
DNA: TGTGCCAGCAGTGCCCCCACCTACAATGAGCAGTTCTTC
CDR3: CASSAPTYNEQFF

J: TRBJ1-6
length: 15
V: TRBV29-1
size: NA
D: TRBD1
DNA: TGCAGCGTTACCCGGGACAGTCCCTATAATTCACCCCTCCACTTT
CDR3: CSVTRDSPYNSPLHF

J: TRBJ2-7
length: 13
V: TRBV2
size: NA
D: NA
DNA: TGTGCCAGCACCTTGGACCGGGGCTACGAGCAGTACTTC
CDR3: CASTLDRGYEQYF

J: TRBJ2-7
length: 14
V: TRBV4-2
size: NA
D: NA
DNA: TGTGCCAGCAGCCCAATTGGGTCTTCATACGAGCAGTACTTC
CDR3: CASSPIGSSYEQYF

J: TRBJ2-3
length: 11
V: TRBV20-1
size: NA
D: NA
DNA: TGCAGTGCTAGGCGCACAGATACGCAGTATTTT
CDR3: CSARRTDTQYF